This TCR beta chain was recovered during a study of T cell repertoires in cytomegalovirus infection. At the level of the study: Carrying CMV and the relevant HLA type showed in public TCR beta signatures.

MiXCR, applied by TCRdb to the reads, yields one record per CDR3 protein. The sample lists some 440,000 distinct CDR3 sequences, 30% to 40% occurring once. Notes on this clonotype: The antigen remains unidentified.

Whole-study results and caveats: What dominated the ex vivo response were HLA-C-restricted CMV-specific TCR beta clonotypes. Using cumulative public TCR beta family frequency, the authors identified those who carried CMV together with the relevant HLA.

The CDR3 length is 16 residues. Germline CDR1 is SGHKS and CDR2 is YYEKEE (reference sequence). V dropped 4 bases and J dropped 2; count of bases not matched to a gene: 8. Source material: PBMCs. The source of this sequence is a human donor in good health (CMV status not recorded). Some clones in this sample may be carry-over from other donors' samples. The V call is TRBV5-5, the J call TRBJ1-1; 10 nucleotides agree with TRBD1. CDR3 amino acids: CASSRRRQGANTEAFF. CDR3 coding DNA: TGTGCCAGCAGCCGGAGGAGACAGGGGGCTAACACTGAAGCTTTCTTT. Variable domain in full (rest from reference TRBV5-5 and TRBJ1-1): DAGVTQSPTHLIKTRGQQVTLRCSPISGHKSVSWYQQVLGQGPQFIFQYYEKEERGRGNFPDRFSARQFPNYSSELNVNALLLGDSALYLCASSRRRQGANTEAFFGQGTRLTVV.